These 30 T cell receptor beta chains originate from one sample sequenced in a study of CD8+CD57+ T cells in acquired aplastic anemia listed by TCRdb under 2018. Sequencing was carried out with an Illumina HiSeq 2000. Profiling of TCR beta VDJ combinations and CDR3 sequences used genomic DNA as the template. Starting from the raw public reads, TCRdb applied fastp trimming at Q25, assembled clones with MiXCR and retained in-frame beta chains. For every CDR3 protein sequence, its rows merge into one entry that carries the most common genes and DNA. The sample table lists some 190,000 distinct CDR3 sequences, about half of them with a count of one. The top ten clones comprise around 2.9% of the sample. The sequenced sample consisted of sorted CD4+, CD8+, or CD8+CD57+ T cells (not recorded which) from PBMCs. The source is a human donor in good health.

This chain connects TRBV19 to TRBJ1-2; no firm D call. The length of the CDR3 is 15 residues. V was pared by 4 bases and J by 4 bases, with 16 bases between. CDR1 and CDR2 (germline): LNHDA, SQIVND (reference sequence). For the CDR3, the DNA is TGTGCCAGTAGTACCGATAGGCGGGGAATCTATGGCTACACCTTC. It specifies CASSTDRRGIYGYTF.

The V call is TRBV20-1, the J call TRBJ2-6, with TRBD1 identical over 7 bases. From germline, CDR1 is DFQATT and CDR2 SNEGSKA (reference sequence). The CDR3 has 17 residues. J was trimmed by 0 bases and V by 2 bases; bases with no gene match: 7. The CDR3 loop reads CSARPGGTISGANVLTF. The CDR3, as DNA: TGCAGTGCTAGACCAGGGGGTACAATCTCTGGGGCCAACGTCCTGACTTTC.

The V call is TRBV7-9, the J call TRBJ1-1; TRBD1 matches at 7 bases. The V gene's germline CDR1 is SEHNR and CDR2 FQNEAQ (reference sequence). The CDR3 sequence is 13 residues long. V gave up 11 bases and J gave up 4 bases; unmatched junction bases: 10. The DNA of the CDR3 is TGTGCCGGACGACAGGGAGGAGGCACTGAAGCTTTCTTT. As protein: CAGRQGGGTEAFF.

This clonotype was seen at least ten times. The chain uses TRBV11-2 and TRBJ2-1, with D hard to call. This CDR3 region has 15 residues. CDR1 and CDR2 from the germline V gene are SGHAT and FQNNGV. V was shortened by 4 bases and J by 0 bases, with 10 bases between the two germline ends. DNA for the CDR3: TGTGCCAGCAGCTCCTCCCCTAGCTCCTACAATGAGCAGTTCTTC. Translated, it gives CASSSSPSSYNEQFF.

This clonotype appeared a single time. A much larger clone differs from this one at a single base, so this may be a read error. The V gene is TRBV12-3 or TRBV12-4, the J gene TRBJ2-1; 8 nucleotides align to TRBD1. V lost 5 bases and J lost 8; bases outside the gene matches: 11. The CDR3 loop spans 15 amino acids. CDR3 protein: CASSLTGTGGDEQFF. The CDR3 nucleotides read TGTGCCAGCAGTCTGACCGGGACAGGAGGCGATGAGCAGTTCTTC.

This clonotype turned up a few times. One junction end does not reproduce the germline sequence, and a read error may be involved. This chain connects TRBV11-2 to TRBJ2-4; 14 bases agree with TRBD2. Germline-derived CDR1 and CDR2 are SGHAT and FQNNGV. The CDR3 sequence is 13 residues long. In nucleotides, the CDR3 is TGTGCCAGCAGCCTGGGACTAGCGGGAGACCAATTTTTC. Translated: CASSLGLAGDQFF.

The chain is built from TRBV25-1 and TRBJ1-5; D is unclear. This CDR3 contains 13 residues. V was clipped by 3 bases and J by 3 bases, with 6 bases between them. Germline lookup yields CDR1 MGHDK and CDR2 SYGVNS. CDR3 DNA: TGTGCCAGCAGTGATTCCTCCAATCAGCCCCAGCATTTT. Translation gives CASSDSSNQPQHF.

The table lists this clonotype with many counts. The chain employs TRBV19 and TRBJ2-5, with 8 bases aligning to TRBD2. CDR3 length: 14 amino acids. Germline lookup yields CDR1 LNHDA and CDR2 SQIVND (reference sequence). V was clipped by 3 bases and J by 4 bases; unmatched bases: 4. CDR3 DNA: TGTGCCAGTAGTATTGCGGGAGGAGGAGAGACCCAGTACTTC. Amino acid sequence: CASSIAGGGETQYF.

This rearrangement joins TRBV19 to TRBJ2-5, with 7 bases that match TRBD1. Germline values: CDR1 LNHDA, CDR2 SQIVND (reference sequence). V dropped 6 bases and J dropped 4; count of bases not matched to a gene: 23. This CDR3 is built from 19 residues. DNA of the CDR3: TGTGCCAGTAGATTGACAGGGTCTGGGGCCCAGCTGAGAAGAGAGACCCAGTACTTC. Its translation is CASRLTGSGAQLRRETQYF. The whole variable domain, remainder taken from reference TRBV19 and TRBJ2-5, is DGGITQSPKYLFRKEGQNVTLSCEQNLNHDAMYWYRQDPGQGLRLIYYSQIVNDFQKGDIAEGYSVSREKKESFPLTVTSAQKNPTAFYLCASRLTGSGAQLRRETQYFGPGTRLLVL.

This clonotype was seen at least ten times. The rearrangement uses TRBV5-1 and TRBJ2-4; no clear D. This CDR3 comprises 15 residues. V shed 1 base and J shed 3 bases, with 11 bases lying between them. CDR1 and CDR2 from the germline V gene are SGHRS and YFSETQ. The CDR3 sequence is CASSLQGEHKNIQYF. CDR3 DNA: TGCGCCAGCAGCTTGCAAGGAGAACACAAAAACATTCAGTACTTC.

Ten or more counts support this clonotype. V and J are TRBV25-1 and TRBJ1-2; 10 nucleotides match TRBD1. The CDR3 has 16 amino acids. V shed 1 base and J 4 bases; nucleotides not matched to a gene: 6. Looked up from germline, CDR1 is MGHDK and CDR2 is SYGVNS. In nucleotides, the CDR3 is TGTGCCAGCAGTGAATTCCGGACAGGGGGGAGCTATGGCTACACCTTC. Its protein product is CASSEFRTGGSYGYTF.

The sample holds many counts of this clonotype. The chain couples TRBV19 to TRBJ2-6; TRBD1 is a possible D gene (7 bases). Per germline, CDR1 LNHDA and CDR2 SQIVND (reference sequence). The length of the CDR3 is 19 residues. The V gene lost 5 bases and the J gene lost 0 bases, with 20 bases spanning the gap. The CDR3 sequence is CASSGGTDRTFSGANVLTF. DNA for the CDR3: TGTGCCAGTAGTGGCGGGACGGACAGGACCTTCTCTGGGGCCAACGTCCTGACTTTC.

The rearrangement uses TRBV2 and TRBJ1-1; D is possibly TRBD1 (5 bases). In germline, CDR1 is SNHLY, CDR2 FYNNEI. V shed 4 bases and J shed 4 bases, with 13 bases lying between them. The CDR3 loop spans 14 amino acids. The CDR3 nucleotides read TGTGCCAGCAGTGGTACAGTGCAGGGCACTGAAGCTTTCTTT. Amino acid sequence: CASSGTVQGTEAFF.

The rearrangement joins TRBV7-9 to TRBJ1-4; D is possibly TRBD1 (6 bases). V was cut by 2 bases and J by 1 base, with 8 bases left in between. Per germline, CDR1 SEHNR and CDR2 FQNEAQ (reference sequence). The length of the CDR3 is 15 residues. CDR3 bases: TGTGCCAGCAGCTTAAAGGGGGTAACTAATGAAAAACTGTTTTTT. This sequence encodes CASSLKGVTNEKLFF.

The chain combines TRBV6-2 or TRBV6-3 with TRBJ1-2; D is unresolved. The germline V gene has CDR1 MNHEY and CDR2 SVGEGT. The V end was cut by 4 bases, the J end by 5 bases, with 14 bases between. The CDR3 consists of 14 residues. Written as DNA, the CDR3 is TGTGCCAGCAGTTTGATAGCCAACTATTATGGCTACACCTTC. It translates to CASSLIANYYGYTF.

V gene TRBV20-1 combines with J gene TRBJ2-1, with 11 bases aligning to TRBD2. V lost 8 bases to trimming and J lost 8 bases; unmatched junction nucleotides: 8. The germline CDR1 and CDR2 sequences are DFQATT and SNEGSKA (reference sequence). The CDR3 consists of 13 residues. The CDR3 here is CSTTSGSAHEQFF. In DNA form, the CDR3 reads TGCAGTACAACTAGCGGGAGCGCCCATGAGCAGTTCTTC.

This clonotype was observed once. Written as DNA, the CDR3 is TGTGCCAGCAGTGAATTGGGCGGGTTCCAAGAGACCCAGTACTTC. Translation: CASSELGGFQETQYF. The chain is built from TRBV2 and TRBJ2-5, with a weak D call TRBD2 (5 bases). V dropped 2 bases and J dropped 1 base, with 11 bases sitting between them. Germline loops: CDR1 SNHLY, CDR2 FYNNEI. The CDR3 sequence is 15 residues long.

The chain has TRBV21-1 and TRBJ2-1; no check of the table's D call, TRBD2, against the DNA was made. TRBV21-1 corresponds to a pseudogene. The CDR3 contains 19 residues. CDR3 nucleotides: TGTGCCAGCCGCACTTCAATGAGTAGCGGGACCGACCTTTACAATGAGCAGTTCTTC. This codes for CASRTSMSSGTDLYNEQFF.

The chain recombines TRBV6-6 with TRBJ1-4; 7 bases line up with TRBD1. Unmatched junction bases numbered 5, after V lost 2 bases and J lost 2 bases. The CDR3 covers 16 residues. Germline V gives CDR1 MNHNY, CDR2 SVGAGI (reference sequence). CDR3 loop: CASSYRGLGTNEKLFF. CDR3 coding DNA: TGTGCCAGCAGTTACAGGGGGCTGGGGACTAATGAAAAACTGTTTTTT.

Comment on this clonotype: A much larger clone sits a single nucleotide away, making a read error possible. The rearrangement links TRBV5-1 to TRBJ1-2; D perhaps matches TRBD1 (6 bases). Germline-derived CDR1 and CDR2 are SGHRS and YFSETQ. This CDR3 region has 13 residues. CDR3 coding DNA: TGCGCCAACAGCCCCGGACAGACCTATGGCTACACCTTC. Encoded protein: CANSPGQTYGYTF.

This clonotype was counted at least ten times. The chain is built from TRBV5-1 and TRBJ2-7; no clear D. Germline lookup yields CDR1 SGHRS and CDR2 YFSETQ. The V end was cut by 0 bases, the J end by 2 bases, with 9 bases between. The CDR3 runs to 14 residues. For the CDR3, the DNA is TGCGCCAGCAGCTTGGAAGGGCTCGCCTACGAGCAGTACTTC. Translating it yields CASSLEGLAYEQYF.

The chain links TRBV10-3 to TRBJ1-1; TRBD1 is a possible D gene (6 bases). Between the trimmed V and J ends, which lost 11 bases and 1 base, there was a span of 14 bases. This CDR3 contains 13 residues. CDR1 and CDR2 from the germline V gene are ENHRY and SYGVKD. CDR3 in amino acids: CASSGDSNTEAFF. Here the CDR3 DNA reads TGTGCCTCTTCAGGGGATTCGAACACTGAAGCTTTCTTT.

The sample holds many counts of this clonotype. This chain links TRBV19 with TRBJ2-3; 7 bases match TRBD2. The V and J ends lost 6 bases and 0 bases, in that order; junction bases with no gene match: 15. This CDR3 has 18 residues. Looked up from germline, CDR1 is LNHDA and CDR2 is SQIVND (reference sequence). CDR3 residues: CASSKRKRAGASTDTQYF. Here the CDR3 DNA reads TGTGCCAGTAGCAAAAGGAAGAGGGCGGGAGCTAGCACAGATACGCAGTATTTT.

At least ten counts were recorded for this clonotype. CDR3 nucleotide sequence: TGCAGTGCTAGAGGTCCGGGGCGCAATCAGCCCCAGCATTTT. Its protein product is CSARGPGRNQPQHF. This chain links TRBV20-1 with TRBJ1-5, with a tentative D call TRBD1 (5 bases). This CDR3 has 14 amino acids. The germline V and J ends were trimmed by 1 base and 2 bases, with 9 bases remaining between them. Germline CDR1 and CDR2: DFQATT and SNEGSKA (reference sequence).

Points on this clonotype: This may be a read error, as it is one base from a much larger clone. The chain couples TRBV12-3 or TRBV12-4 to TRBJ1-1; D gene unclear. This CDR3 has 13 amino acids. V was shortened by 7 bases and J by 10 bases, with 19 bases between the two germline ends. CDR3 region: CASKNTGESVAFF. The CDR3 region has the DNA TGTGCCAGCAAGAATACCGGGGAGTCGGTAGCTTTCTTT.

This clonotype occurred a few times. The V and J genes are TRBV11-2 and TRBJ1-2, with D possibly being TRBD1 (5 bases). Trimming removed 5 bases from V and 6 bases from J, with 22 bases in between. Per germline, CDR1 SGHAT and CDR2 FQNNGV. This CDR3 is built from 16 residues. The CDR3 nucleotides are TGTGCCAGCAGCCCTCCCTCTAACGCCCAGGGTGATGGCTACACCTTC. Translation gives CASSPPSNAQGDGYTF.

This clonotype was recorded a few times. Possible read error: a much larger clone is one base away. Since the CDR3 does not end with the conserved phenylalanine or tryptophan, this likely comes from a read error. The genes are TRBV20-1 and TRBJ2-7; TRBD2 agrees at 10 bases. J gave up 2 bases and V 7 bases, and 5 bases lay outside the gene matches. CDR1 and CDR2 from the germline V gene are DFQATT and SNEGSKA (reference sequence). The CDR3 length is 13 residues. The CDR3 bases are TGCAGTGTTCCGGGACTAGCGACCTACGAGCAGTACTCC. It codes for CSVPGLATYEQYS.

The V call is TRBV29-1, the J call TRBJ1-2, with D possibly matching TRBD1 (5 bases). This CDR3 has 11 residues. V lost 6 bases and J lost 8, with 13 bases in between. Looked up from germline, CDR1 is SQVTM and CDR2 is ANQGSEA. CDR3 DNA: TGCAGCGTCGGGGACCGACCGGGCTACACCTTC. Its protein is CSVGDRPGYTF.

A few counts support this clonotype. CDR3 in DNA: TGTGCCACCAGCAGAGATTGGGGTACGTCCTACGAGCAGTACTTC. Protein product: CATSRDWGTSYEQYF. The chain joins TRBV15 to TRBJ2-7; D not certain. This CDR3 is 15 amino acids long. Germline V lookup: CDR1 LNHNV, CDR2 YYDKDF (reference sequence). Trimming took 0 bases from V and 1 from J, leaving 10 bases between them. Together with reference TRBV15 and TRBJ2-7, the CDR3 gives the full variable domain: DAMVIQNPRYQVTQFGKPVTLSCSQTLNHNVMYWYQQKSSQAPKLLFHYYDKDFNNEADTPDNFQSRRPNTSFCFLDIRSPGLGDTAMYLCATSRDWGTSYEQYFGPGTRLTVT.

This clonotype has just a few counts. CDR3 in amino acids: CAISGAGTGLNEQYF. The DNA for the CDR3 is TGTGCCATCAGTGGTGCCGGGACAGGGCTTAACGAGCAGTACTTC. The chain employs TRBV10-3 and TRBJ2-7; 9 bases agree with TRBD1. Trimming cost V 4 bases and J 5 bases; bases outside gene matches: 9. Germline values: CDR1 ENHRY, CDR2 SYGVKD. There are 15 residues in the CDR3.